This T cell receptor (beta chain) originates from a study of early T cells in non-severe SARS-CoV-2 infection. TCRdb processed the 5' RACE reads anew with MiXCR; each CDR3 protein has one entry. The sample records 65,000 to 80,000 distinct CDR3 sequences, roughly 12% being singletons. This clonotype was counted between two and nine times. The CDR3 length is 15 residues. V lost 0 bases and J lost 4, with 10 bases in between. Germline CDR1 reads LGHDT; CDR2 reads YNNKEL (reference sequence). This clonotype was obtained from an adult who was a healthcare worker with PCR-confirmed SARS-CoV-2 infection or an uninfected control (not recorded which). The chain uses TRBV3-1 and TRBJ1-3; D not resolved. Specimen: whole blood. The CDR3 sequence is CASSQDWAPGNTIYF. The CDR3 nucleotides are TGTGCCAGCAGCCAAGATTGGGCTCCCGGAAACACCATATATTTT.